This TCR beta chain originates from a study of T cell responses to AZD1222 COVID-19 vaccine. Only in-frame clones appear in the TCRdb table, and some are missing; sequencing was by immunoSEQ multiplex PCR. The sample contains some 150,000 clones, over 75% of which appear only once. Comment on this clone: The target antigen is unknown.

Germline V gene data show CDR1 as SGDLS and CDR2 as YYNGEE. The CDR3 contains 17 residues. Trimming cost V 4 bases and J 1 base; bases outside gene matches: 8. Study-level points and caveats: The study sampled repertoires only after the peak T cell response. White British people made up most donors, females outnumbered males, and clonal diversity was possibly underestimated. Within unmutated variant regions lay the reported targets of nearly half of spike-specific TCRs. The breadth and depth of Spike-specific TCRs increased once two AZD1222 doses had been given.

Sample: peripheral blood, taken on day 0 of AZD1222 vaccination. J is TRBJ1-1 and V is TRBV9; 12 bases are shared with TRBD1. This receptor was taken from an adult in good health. This CDR3 reads CASSLRGTGGANTEAFF. In DNA form, the CDR3 reads TGTGCCAGCAGCCTGAGGGGGACAGGGGGCGCGAACACTGAAGCTTTCTTT.